Detailed here is one TCR beta chain. The antigen remains undetermined. Trimming removed 4 bases at V and 11 bases at J, with 29 bases between. CDR3 length: 17 residues. This record comes from a study of identical twins. Study-wide results and caveats: Conclusions relied on cross-sectional statistical analysis, not following the same donors. With monozygotic twins, out-of-frame TCR alpha sharing exceeded what models estimated.

After template switching added a universal primer site, the resulting cDNA carried unique molecular identifiers. TCRdb re-called the 5' RACE reads with MiXCR, one entry per CDR3 protein. The table shows 1.5 million to 2 million distinct CDR3 sequences, with more than 30% occurring only once. Everyone who donated was a healthy Caucasian. The receptor was derived from a newborn girl in good health. The J gene is TRBJ2-5, the V gene TRBV12-3 or TRBV12-4; D might be TRBD1 (6 bases). Sequenced: cord blood. Here the CDR3 DNA reads TGTGCCAGCAGTTCGACCAGGGGAAGGGTGGCCAAAAACTTTCAGTACTTC. This codes for CASSSTRGRVAKNFQYF.